This T cell receptor beta chain is drawn from a study of CD8 T cells in ankylosing spondylitis listed by TCRdb under 2017. For context, the study as a whole: The study profiled T cell receptor beta repertoires in healthy donors and ankylosing spondylitis patients to find disease-linked TCR variants. The full study cohort was made up of about 24 ankylosing spondylitis patients and some 100 healthy donors. Peripheral blood was sampled, and synovial fluid was additionally collected from ankylosing spondylitis patients.

The investigation overall reported the following: A TCR beta motif made up of eight highly homologous amino acid variants appeared to be characteristic of blood from ankylosing spondylitis patients. Some of the motif variants had been reported before in the synovial fluid and blood of reactive arthritis patients, a finding that suggests common disease-initiation mechanisms. In peripheral blood, the disease-linked clones were found at relatively low frequencies and had a CD8+ phenotype. According to the report, matched synovial fluid samples from ankylosing spondylitis patients were significantly enriched for the disease-linked clones.

A remark on this clonotype: Its cognate antigen has yet to be identified. It has no much larger one-base neighbor in the sample; base qualities were not kept.

The CDR3 contains 17 residues, cysteine and phenylalanine counted. Just CDR3 DNA is preserved here, 51 bases in frame from base 1. V is trimmed back by 2 bases and J by 4 bases, and the junction contains 6 bases that no gene match accounts for. The germline V gene supplies CDR1 SGHTA and CDR2 FQGNSA. The instrument given in TCRdb is Illumina HiSeq 2500. TCR beta libraries were prepared by quantitative 5'-RACE with molecular barcodes. The authors processed their data as follows. A new computational method, built on a probabilistic model of VDJ rearrangement, was used to identify disease-linked TCR variants. TCRdb took the public reads, trimmed them with fastp at Q25, ran MiXCR for clone calling and kept in-frame beta chains. Rows are combined by CDR3 protein, so each entry shows the most common genes and DNA. In this record, the V and J calls reflect TCRdb's handling and not the investigators' own analysis. Here the sample has around 300,000 distinct CDR3 sequences; around 20% occur a single time. Jointly, the top ten make up 3% to 4% of the sample.

Rearrangement joined TRBV7-2 to TRBJ2-2; TRBD2 agrees with 11 junctional bases. Specimen: blood, either unsorted or a sorted T cell fraction (not recorded which). The TCR originated in a female donor with ankylosing spondylitis or in good health (not recorded which). Here is the DNA: TGTGCCAGCAGCTTACGCGGACTAGCGGGCTTCACCGGGGAGCTGTTTTTT. Its protein reads: CASSLRGLAGFTGELFF.